This note documents a single T cell receptor (beta chain) sequence. Trimming shortened V by 0 bases and J by 7 bases, and 16 bases separated the two germline ends. The germline gives CDR1 SGHTA, CDR2 FQGNSA. The CDR3 has 16 amino acids. The sample originates from a study of blood T cell repertoires in COVID-19. Across the whole study: Whether acute or convalescent, the COVID-19 samples came from the United States, Italy and Spain.

TCRdb's table, derived via immunoSEQ multiplex PCR, lists solely in-frame clones and lacks some. The data show about 380,000 clones, roughly 90% seen once. This receptor was obtained from a man between 40 and 49 years old with acute or convalescent COVID-19. Specimen: peripheral blood. This chain uses TRBV7-2 with TRBJ1-5; D possibly corresponds to TRBD1 (5 bases). The CDR3 loop is CASSLATGRSRQPQHF. The DNA for the CDR3 is TGTGCCAGCAGCTTAGCAACAGGCAGGTCCCGCCAGCCCCAGCATTTT.